The 3 T cell receptor beta chains below were found in one sample sequenced in a study of beta chain features in type 1 diabetes. Isolated RNA was reverse transcribed in full, so expressed TCRB transcripts were sequenced. The repertoire was sequenced with immunoSEQ multiplex PCR; TCRdb's copy has only in-frame clones and lacks some. The sample carries fewer than 65,000 clones, approximately 62% recorded once. Sequencing was carried out using Tregs from blood. The receptors come from a woman between 18 and 30 years old in good health.

The V call is TRBV18, the J call TRBJ1-1; D is ambiguous. The CDR3 is 14 residues long. CDR1 is KGHSH and CDR2 is LQKENI in the germline V gene. V lost 4 bases to trimming and J lost 4 bases, with 13 bases between them. DNA for the CDR3: TGTGCCAGCTCACGGTCGCCGCCGGGCACTGAAGCTTTCTTT. It translates to CASSRSPPGTEAFF.

The chain carries TRBV10-3 and TRBJ2-3; TRBD2 agrees at 7 bases. Looked up from germline, CDR1 is ENHRY and CDR2 is SYGVKD. The junction had 4 bases not matched to a gene; V was cut back by 6 bases and J by 1 base. This CDR3 region has 14 residues. CDR3 region: CAIRDAGGTDTQYF. DNA for the CDR3: TGTGCCATCAGGGACGCGGGAGGCACAGATACGCAGTATTTT.

V and J are TRBV2 and TRBJ2-6, with TRBD1 as a possible D gene (6 bases). Germline V gives CDR1 SNHLY, CDR2 FYNNEI. The germline V and J ends were trimmed by 4 bases and 2 bases, with 9 bases remaining between them. The CDR3 extends over 15 amino acids. The CDR3 coding sequence is TGTGCCAGCAGTGGGGGGCGAGCTGGGGCCAACGTCCTGACTTTC. This encodes CASSGGRAGANVLTF.